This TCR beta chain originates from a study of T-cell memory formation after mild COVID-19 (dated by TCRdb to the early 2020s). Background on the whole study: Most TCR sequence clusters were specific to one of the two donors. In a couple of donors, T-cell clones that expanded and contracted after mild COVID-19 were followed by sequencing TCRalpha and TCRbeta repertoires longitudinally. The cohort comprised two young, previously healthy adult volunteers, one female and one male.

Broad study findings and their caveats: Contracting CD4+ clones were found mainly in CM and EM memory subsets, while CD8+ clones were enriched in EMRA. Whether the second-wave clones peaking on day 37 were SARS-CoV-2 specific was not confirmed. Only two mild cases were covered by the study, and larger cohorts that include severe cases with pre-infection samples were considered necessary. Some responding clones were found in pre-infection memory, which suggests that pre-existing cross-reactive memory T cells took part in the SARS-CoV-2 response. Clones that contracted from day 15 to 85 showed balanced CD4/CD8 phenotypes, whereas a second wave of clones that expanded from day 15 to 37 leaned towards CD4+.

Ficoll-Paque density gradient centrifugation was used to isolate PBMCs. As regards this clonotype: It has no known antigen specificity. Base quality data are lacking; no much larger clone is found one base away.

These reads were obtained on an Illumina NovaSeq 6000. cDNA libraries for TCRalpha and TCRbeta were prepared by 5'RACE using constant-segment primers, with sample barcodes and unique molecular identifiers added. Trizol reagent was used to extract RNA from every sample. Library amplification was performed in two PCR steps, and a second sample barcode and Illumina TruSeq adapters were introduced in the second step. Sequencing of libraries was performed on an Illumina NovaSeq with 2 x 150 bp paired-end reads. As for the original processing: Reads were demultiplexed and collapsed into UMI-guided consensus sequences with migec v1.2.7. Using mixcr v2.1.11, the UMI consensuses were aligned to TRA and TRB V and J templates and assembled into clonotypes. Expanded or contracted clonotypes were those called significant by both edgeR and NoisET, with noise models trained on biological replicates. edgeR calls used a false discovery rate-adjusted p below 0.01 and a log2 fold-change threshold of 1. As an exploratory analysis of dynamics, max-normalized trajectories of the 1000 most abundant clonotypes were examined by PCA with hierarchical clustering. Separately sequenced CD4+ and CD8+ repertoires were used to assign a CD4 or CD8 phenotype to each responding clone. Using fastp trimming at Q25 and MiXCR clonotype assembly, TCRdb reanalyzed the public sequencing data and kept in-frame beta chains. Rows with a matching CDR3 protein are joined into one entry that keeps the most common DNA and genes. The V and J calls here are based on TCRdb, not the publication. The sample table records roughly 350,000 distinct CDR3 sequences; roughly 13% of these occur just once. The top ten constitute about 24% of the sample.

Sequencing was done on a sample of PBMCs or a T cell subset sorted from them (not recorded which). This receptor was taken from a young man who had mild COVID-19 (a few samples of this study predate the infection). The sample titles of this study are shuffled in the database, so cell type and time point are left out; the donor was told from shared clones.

This receptor carries the CDR3 CASQTSANYGYTF. The bases read TGTGCCAGCCAGACATCGGCTAACTATGGCTACACCTTC. The V and J segments used are TRBV19 and TRBJ1-2; too little of a D gene remains to name it. The germline V gene (reference sequence) gives CDR1 as LNHDA and CDR2 as SQIVND. From its cysteine to its phenylalanine, the CDR3 spans 13 amino acids. CDR3 DNA is the only sequence kept; it has 39 bases, read in frame from the first base. The trim is 9 bases for V and 0 bases for J, with a gap of 11 bases between the germline ends.